Sequencing of this TCR beta chain was carried out in a study of cytomegalovirus exposure and HLA in healthy donors. Study observations and caveats: The only immune exposure information that was available was CMV serostatus. Apparent HLA restriction characterized most CMV-associated TCR beta chains in a later analysis. What a later analysis showed was that several of the most significant clusters appeared linked to common viral pathogens. A link between a missense DCLRE1C variant and TCR beta V- and J-gene trimming emerged from a later analysis.

Primers included in the PCR were 60 Vbeta and 13 Jbeta primers. The table came from immunoSEQ multiplex PCR; TCRdb's copy has only in-frame clones and leaves some out. The sample table includes about 110,000 clones. Germline V gives CDR1 KGHSH, CDR2 LQKENI. This CDR3 contains 16 residues. Losses at the gene ends were 3 bases for V and 7 bases for J; bases not matched to a gene: 11. Of note for this clone: Its antigen is not known.

Sequencing used PBMCs. J is TRBJ1-5 and V is TRBV18; 8 bases are a match to TRBD1. The clonotype comes from a man aged 30 to 39 in good health and CMV-seronegative. The CDR3: CASSPTPGQGGQPQHF. In nucleotides, the CDR3 is TGTGCCAGCTCACCTACACCAGGACAGGGTGGACAGCCCCAGCATTTT.